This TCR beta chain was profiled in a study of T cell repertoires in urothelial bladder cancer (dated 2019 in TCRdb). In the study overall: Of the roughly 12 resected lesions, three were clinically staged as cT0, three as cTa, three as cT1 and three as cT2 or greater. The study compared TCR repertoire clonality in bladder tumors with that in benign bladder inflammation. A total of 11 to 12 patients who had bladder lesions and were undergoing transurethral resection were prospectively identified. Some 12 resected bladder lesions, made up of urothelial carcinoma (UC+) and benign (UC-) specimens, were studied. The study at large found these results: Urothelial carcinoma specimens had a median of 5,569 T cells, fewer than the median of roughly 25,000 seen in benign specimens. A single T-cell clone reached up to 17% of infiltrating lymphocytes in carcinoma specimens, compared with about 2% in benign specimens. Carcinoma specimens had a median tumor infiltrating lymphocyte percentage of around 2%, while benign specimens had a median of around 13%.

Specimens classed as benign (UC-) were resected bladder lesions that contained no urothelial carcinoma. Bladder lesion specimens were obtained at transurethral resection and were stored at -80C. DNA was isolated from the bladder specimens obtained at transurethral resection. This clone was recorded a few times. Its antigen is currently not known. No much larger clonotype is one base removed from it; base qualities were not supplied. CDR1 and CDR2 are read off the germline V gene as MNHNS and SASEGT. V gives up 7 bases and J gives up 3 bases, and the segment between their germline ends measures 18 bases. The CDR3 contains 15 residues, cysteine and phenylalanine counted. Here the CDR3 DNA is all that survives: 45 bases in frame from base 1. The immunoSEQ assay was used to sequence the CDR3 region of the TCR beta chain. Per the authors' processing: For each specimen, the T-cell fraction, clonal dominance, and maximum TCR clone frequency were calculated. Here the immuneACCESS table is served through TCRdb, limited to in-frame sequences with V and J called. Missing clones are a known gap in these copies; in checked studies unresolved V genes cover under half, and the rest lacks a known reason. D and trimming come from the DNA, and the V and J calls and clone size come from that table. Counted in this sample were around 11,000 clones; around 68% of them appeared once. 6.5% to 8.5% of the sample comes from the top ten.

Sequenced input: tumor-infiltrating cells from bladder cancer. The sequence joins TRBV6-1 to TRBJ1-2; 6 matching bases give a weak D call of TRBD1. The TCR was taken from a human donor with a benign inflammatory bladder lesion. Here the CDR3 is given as CASKESPGGDYGYTF. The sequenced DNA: TGTGCCAGCAAGGAATCTCCGGGGGGCGACTATGGCTACACCTTC.